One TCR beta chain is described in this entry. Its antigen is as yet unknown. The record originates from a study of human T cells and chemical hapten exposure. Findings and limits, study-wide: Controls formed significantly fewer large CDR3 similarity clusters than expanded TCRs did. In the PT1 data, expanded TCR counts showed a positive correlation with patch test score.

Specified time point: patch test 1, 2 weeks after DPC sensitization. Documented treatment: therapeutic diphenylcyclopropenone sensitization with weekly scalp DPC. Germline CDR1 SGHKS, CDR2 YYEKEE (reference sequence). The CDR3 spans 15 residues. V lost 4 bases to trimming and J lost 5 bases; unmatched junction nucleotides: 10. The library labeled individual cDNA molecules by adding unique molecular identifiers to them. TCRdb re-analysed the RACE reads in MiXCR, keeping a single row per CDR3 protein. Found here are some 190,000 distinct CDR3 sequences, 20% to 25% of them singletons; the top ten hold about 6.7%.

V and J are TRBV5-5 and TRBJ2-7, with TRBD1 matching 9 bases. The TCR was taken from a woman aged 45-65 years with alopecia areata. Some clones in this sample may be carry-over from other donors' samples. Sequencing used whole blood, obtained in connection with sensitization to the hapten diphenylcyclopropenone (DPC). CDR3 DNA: TGTGCCAGCAGCAATCGGGACAGGGATTACAACGAGCAGTACTTC. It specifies CASSNRDRDYNEQYF.